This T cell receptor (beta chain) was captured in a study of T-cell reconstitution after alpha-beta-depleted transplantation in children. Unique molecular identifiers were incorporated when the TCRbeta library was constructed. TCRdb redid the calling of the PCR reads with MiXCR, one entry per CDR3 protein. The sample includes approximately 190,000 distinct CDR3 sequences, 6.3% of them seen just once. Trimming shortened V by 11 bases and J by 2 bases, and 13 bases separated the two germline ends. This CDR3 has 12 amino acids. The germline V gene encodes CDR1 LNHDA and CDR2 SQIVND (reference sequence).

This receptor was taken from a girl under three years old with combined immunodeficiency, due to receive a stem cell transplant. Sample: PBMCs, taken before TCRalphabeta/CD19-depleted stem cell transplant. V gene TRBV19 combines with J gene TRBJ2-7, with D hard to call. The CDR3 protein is CAPSLAAYEQYF. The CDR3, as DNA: TGTGCCCCCTCCCTGGCCGCCTACGAGCAGTACTTC.